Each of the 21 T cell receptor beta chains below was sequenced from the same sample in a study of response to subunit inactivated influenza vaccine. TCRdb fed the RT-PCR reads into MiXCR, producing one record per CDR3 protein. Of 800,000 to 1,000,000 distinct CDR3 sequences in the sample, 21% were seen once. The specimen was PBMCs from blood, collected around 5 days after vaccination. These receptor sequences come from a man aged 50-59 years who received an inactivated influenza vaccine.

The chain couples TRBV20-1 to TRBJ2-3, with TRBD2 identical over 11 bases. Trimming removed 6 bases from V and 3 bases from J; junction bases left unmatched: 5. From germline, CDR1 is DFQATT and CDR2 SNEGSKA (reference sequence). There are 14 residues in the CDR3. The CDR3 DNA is TGCAGTGCCACGACTAGCGGGGCGACAGATACGCAGTATTTT. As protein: CSATTSGATDTQYF.

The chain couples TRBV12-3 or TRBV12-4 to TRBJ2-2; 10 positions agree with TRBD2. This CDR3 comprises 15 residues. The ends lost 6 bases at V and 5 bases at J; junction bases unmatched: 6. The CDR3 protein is CASSISGGDTGELFF. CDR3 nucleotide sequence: TGTGCCAGCAGCATCAGCGGGGGGGATACCGGGGAGCTGTTTTTT.

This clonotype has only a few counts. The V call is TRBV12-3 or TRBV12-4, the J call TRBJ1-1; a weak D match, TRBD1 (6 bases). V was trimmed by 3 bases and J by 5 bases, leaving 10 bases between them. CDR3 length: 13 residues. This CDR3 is CASSFGRGTEAFF. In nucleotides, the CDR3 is TGTGCCAGCAGTTTCGGCAGGGGAACTGAAGCTTTCTTT.

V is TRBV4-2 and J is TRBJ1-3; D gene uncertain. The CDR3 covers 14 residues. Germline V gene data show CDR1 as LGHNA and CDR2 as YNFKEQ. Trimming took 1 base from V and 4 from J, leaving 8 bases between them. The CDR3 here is CASSQGGRGNTIYF. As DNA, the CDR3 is TGTGCCAGCAGCCAAGGAGGGAGGGGAAACACCATATATTTT.

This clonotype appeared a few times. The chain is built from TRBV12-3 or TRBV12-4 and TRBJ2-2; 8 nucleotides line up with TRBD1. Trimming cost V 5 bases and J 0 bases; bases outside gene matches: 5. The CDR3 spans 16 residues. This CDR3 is CASSIGQGSNTGELFF. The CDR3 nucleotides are TGTGCCAGCAGTATCGGACAGGGTTCGAACACCGGGGAGCTGTTTTTT.

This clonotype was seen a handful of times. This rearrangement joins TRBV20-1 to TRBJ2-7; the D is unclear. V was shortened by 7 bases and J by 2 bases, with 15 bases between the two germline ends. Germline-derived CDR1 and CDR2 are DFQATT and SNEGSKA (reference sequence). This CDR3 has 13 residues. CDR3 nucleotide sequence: TGCAGTGGAACAGTGACCGCCACCTACGAGCAGTACTTC. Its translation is CSGTVTATYEQYF.

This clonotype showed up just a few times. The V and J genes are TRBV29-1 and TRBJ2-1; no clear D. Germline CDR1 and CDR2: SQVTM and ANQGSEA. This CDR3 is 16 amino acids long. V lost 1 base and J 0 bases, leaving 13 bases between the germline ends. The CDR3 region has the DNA TGCAGCGTTGAAGGTGGCCGGGTCTACTCCTACAATGAGCAGTTCTTC. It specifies CSVEGGRVYSYNEQFF.

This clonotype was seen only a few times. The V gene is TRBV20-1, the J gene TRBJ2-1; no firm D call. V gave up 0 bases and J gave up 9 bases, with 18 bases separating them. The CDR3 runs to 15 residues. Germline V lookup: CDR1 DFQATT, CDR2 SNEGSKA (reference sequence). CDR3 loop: CSARDLAGPSGEQFF. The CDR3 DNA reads TGCAGTGCTAGAGATCTGGCAGGACCTTCTGGTGAGCAGTTCTTC.

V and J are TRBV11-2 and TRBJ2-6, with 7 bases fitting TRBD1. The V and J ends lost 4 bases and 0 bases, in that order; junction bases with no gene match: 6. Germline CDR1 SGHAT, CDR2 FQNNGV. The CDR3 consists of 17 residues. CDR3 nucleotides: TGTGCCAGCAGCTCCCGGGACAGCTTCTCTGGGGCCAACGTCCTGACTTTC. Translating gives CASSSRDSFSGANVLTF.

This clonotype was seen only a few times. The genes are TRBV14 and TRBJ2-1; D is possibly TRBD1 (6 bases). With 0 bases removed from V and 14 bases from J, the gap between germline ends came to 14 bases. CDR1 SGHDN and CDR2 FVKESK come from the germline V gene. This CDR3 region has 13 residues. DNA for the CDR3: TGTGCCAGCAGCCAAGATGTTCGGGACAAGGAGTTCTTC. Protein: CASSQDVRDKEFF.

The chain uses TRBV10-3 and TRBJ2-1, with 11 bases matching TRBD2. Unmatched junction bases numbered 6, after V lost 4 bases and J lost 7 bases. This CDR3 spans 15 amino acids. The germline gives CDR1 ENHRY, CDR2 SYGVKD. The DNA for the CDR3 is TGTGCCATCAGTGGGACTAGCGGGTCCGATAATGAGCAGTTCTTC. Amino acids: CAISGTSGSDNEQFF.

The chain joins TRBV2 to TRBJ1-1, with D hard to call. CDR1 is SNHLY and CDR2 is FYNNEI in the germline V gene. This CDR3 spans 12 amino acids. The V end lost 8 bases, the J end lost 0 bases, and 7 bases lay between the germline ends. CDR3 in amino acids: CASGRMNTEAFF. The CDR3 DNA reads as TGTGCCAGCGGACGGATGAACACTGAAGCTTTCTTT.

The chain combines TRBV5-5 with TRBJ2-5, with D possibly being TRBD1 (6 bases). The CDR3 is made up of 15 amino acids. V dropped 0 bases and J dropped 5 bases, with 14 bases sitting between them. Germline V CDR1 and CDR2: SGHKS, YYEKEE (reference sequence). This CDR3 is CASSLDREGWETQYF. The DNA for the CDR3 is TGTGCCAGCAGCTTGGACAGGGAAGGGTGGGAGACCCAGTACTTC.

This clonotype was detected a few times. CDR3: CSAEQGAGTEAFF. Written as DNA, the CDR3 is TGCAGTGCTGAACAGGGGGCTGGGACTGAAGCTTTCTTT. This chain connects TRBV20-1 to TRBJ1-1, with 9 bases fitting TRBD1. Germline V gene sequence: CDR1 DFQATT, CDR2 SNEGSKA (reference sequence). The CDR3 sequence is 13 residues long. V lost 5 bases, J lost 5 bases, and 6 bases stayed unmatched.

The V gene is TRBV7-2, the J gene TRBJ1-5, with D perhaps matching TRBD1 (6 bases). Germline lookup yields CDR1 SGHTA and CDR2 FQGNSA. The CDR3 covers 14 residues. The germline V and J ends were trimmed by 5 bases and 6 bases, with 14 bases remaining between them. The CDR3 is CASSLDSPGQPQHF. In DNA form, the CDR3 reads TGTGCCAGCAGCCTGGACAGTCCAGGTCAGCCCCAGCATTTT.

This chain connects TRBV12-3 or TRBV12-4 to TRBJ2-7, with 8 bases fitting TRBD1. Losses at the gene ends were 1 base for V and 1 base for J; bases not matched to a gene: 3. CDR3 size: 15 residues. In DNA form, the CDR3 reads TGTGCCAGCAGTTTAGGGGACAGGATATCCTACGAGCAGTACTTC. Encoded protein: CASSLGDRISYEQYF.

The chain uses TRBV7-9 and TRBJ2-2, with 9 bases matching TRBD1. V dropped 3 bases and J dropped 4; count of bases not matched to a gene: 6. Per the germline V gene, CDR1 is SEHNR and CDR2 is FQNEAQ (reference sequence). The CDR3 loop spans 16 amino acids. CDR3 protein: CASSFPGQGGTGELFF. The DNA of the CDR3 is TGTGCCAGCAGCTTCCCGGGACAGGGTGGCACCGGGGAGCTGTTTTTT.

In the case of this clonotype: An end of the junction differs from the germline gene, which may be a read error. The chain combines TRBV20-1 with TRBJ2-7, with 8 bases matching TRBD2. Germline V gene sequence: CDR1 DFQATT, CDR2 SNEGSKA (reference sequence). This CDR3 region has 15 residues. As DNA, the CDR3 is TGCAGTGCTAGATTCGGCGGGAGGTCAACCTACGAGCAGTATTTC. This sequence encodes CSARFGGRSTYEQYF.

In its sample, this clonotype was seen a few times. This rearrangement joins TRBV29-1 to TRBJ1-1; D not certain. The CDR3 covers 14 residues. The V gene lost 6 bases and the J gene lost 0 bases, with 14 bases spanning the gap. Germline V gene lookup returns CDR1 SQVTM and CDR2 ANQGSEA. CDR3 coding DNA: TGCAGCGTCAAGCAAATCCTTATGAACACTGAAGCTTTCTTT. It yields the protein CSVKQILMNTEAFF. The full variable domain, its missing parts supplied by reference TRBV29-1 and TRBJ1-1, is SAVISQKPSRDICQRGTSLTIQCQVDSQVTMMFWYRQQPGQSLTLIATANQGSEATYESGFVIDKFPISRPNLTFSTLTVSNMSPEDSSIYLCSVKQILMNTEAFFGQGTRLTVV.

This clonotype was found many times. The CDR3 protein is CASSLVSASPYEQYF. The CDR3 DNA reads TGTGCCAGCAGCTTAGTGTCGGCTTCTCCCTACGAGCAGTACTTC. The J gene is TRBJ2-7, the V gene TRBV7-2; D is uncertain. V shed 1 base and J shed 2 bases, with 12 bases lying between them. This CDR3 is built from 15 residues. In germline, CDR1 is SGHTA, CDR2 FQGNSA.

This CDR3 reads CASSLLTGTGELFF. The DNA for the CDR3 is TGTGCCAGCAGTTTACTAACAGGCACCGGGGAGCTGTTTTTT. J is TRBJ2-2 and V is TRBV27; D perhaps matches TRBD1 (5 bases). The CDR3 is 14 residues long. Deletions cut 2 bases from V and 4 bases from J, with 8 bases between. Germline V CDR1 and CDR2: MNHEY, SMNVEV (reference sequence).